The 16 T cell receptor beta chains in this list originate from one sample, sequenced in a study of shared clonotypes between healthy human individuals. Data came from immunoSEQ multiplex PCR; TCRdb stores just in-frame clones and leaves some out. The top ten hold 13% of the sample, which has roughly 500,000 clones, 70% to 80% seen once. Sequencing input: PBMCs. The receptors were sampled from a woman between 35 and 50 years old in good health. Some clones in this sample may be carry-over from other donors' samples.

With regard to this clone: Additional DNA sequences in this sample encode the identical CDR3. The CDR3 DNA is TGTGCCAGCAGCCCGGGACGATACACCGGGGAGCTGTTTTTT. Translation gives CASSPGRYTGELFF. This chain connects TRBV28 to TRBJ2-2; possibly TRBD1 or TRBD2 for D (5 bases each). Trimming shortened V by 6 bases and J by 3 bases, and 11 bases separated the two germline ends. Germline V gives CDR1 MDHEN, CDR2 SYDVKM. This CDR3 has 14 amino acids.

The chain uses TRBV7-6 and TRBJ2-1; 8 bases line up with TRBD1. Trimming took 5 bases from V and 9 from J; bases not matched to a gene: 6. The CDR3 runs 13 residues. Germline values: CDR1 SGHVS, CDR2 FNYEAQ. The CDR3 nucleotides read TGTGCCAGCAGCACGGACAGGGTAGGTGAGCAGTTCTTC. Amino acids: CASSTDRVGEQFF.

The chain is built from TRBV19 and TRBJ1-4; the match to TRBD1 covers 8 bases. The CDR3 spans 16 residues. Germline CDR1 and CDR2: LNHDA and SQIVND (reference sequence). V trimming: 5 bases; J trimming: 8 bases; junction bases outside the gene matches: 13. The CDR3 region is CASSSRGQARGEKLFF. CDR3 bases: TGTGCCAGTAGTTCAAGGGGACAGGCCAGGGGGGAAAAACTGTTTTTT.

The chain carries TRBV28 and TRBJ2-5; TRBD1 matches 7 bases. Germline V gene data show CDR1 as MDHEN and CDR2 as SYDVKM. The CDR3 runs to 15 residues. The V and J ends lost 7 bases and 2 bases, in that order; junction bases with no gene match: 10. The CDR3 spells CASKGTGALQETQYF. In nucleotides, the CDR3 is TGTGCCAGCAAGGGTACAGGGGCCCTTCAAGAGACCCAGTACTTC. The full variable domain, with the rest looked up from reference TRBV28 and TRBJ2-5, is DVKVTQSSRYLVKRTGEKVFLECVQDMDHENMFWYRQDPGLGLRLIYFSYDVKMKEKGDIPEGYSVSREKKERFSLILESASTNQTSMYLCASKGTGALQETQYFGPGTRLLVL.

This clone was observed a handful of times. This sequence is one base from a far larger clone and is likely a read error. The sample holds other DNA sequences that translate to the same CDR3. The chain combines TRBV6-4 with TRBJ2-3, with D possibly being TRBD2 (6 bases). Trimming took off 8 bases at V and 5 bases at J, with 20 bases between the two ends. The CDR3 contains 15 residues. CDR1 is MRHNA and CDR2 is SNTAGT in the germline V gene. CDR3 sequence reads: CASGVRAGTGDTQYF. The CDR3 nucleotides read TGTGCCAGCGGTGTACGGGCGGGAACGGGAGATACGCAGTATTTT.

This clone was detected many times. The V call is TRBV19, the J call TRBJ2-1, with a possible D match to TRBD2 (6 bases). The V gene's germline CDR1 is LNHDA and CDR2 SQIVND (reference sequence). The V gene lost 3 bases and the J gene lost 4 bases, with 13 bases spanning the gap. CDR3 length: 15 residues. The CDR3 DNA follows: TGTGCCAGTAGTATTTCACGGGGGTGGTACAATGAGCAGTTCTTC. Translating gives CASSISRGWYNEQFF.

This rearrangement joins TRBV28 to TRBJ2-7; TRBD1 might be the D (6 bases). V lost 5 bases and J lost 9, with 20 bases in between. The CDR3 consists of 14 residues. Germline V gives CDR1 MDHEN, CDR2 SYDVKM. CDR3 sequence: CASSPPGLQGGQYF. CDR3 coding DNA: TGTGCCAGCAGTCCGCCCGGTCTTCAAGGGGGGCAGTACTTC.

The chain carries TRBV6-6 and TRBJ1-1, with D perhaps matching TRBD1 (5 bases). The germline CDR1 and CDR2 sequences are MNHNY and SVGAGI (reference sequence). The V and J ends lost 6 bases and 2 bases respectively, with 13 bases between them. The CDR3 runs to 14 residues. The CDR3 spells CASSPGHPNTEAFF. DNA of the CDR3: TGTGCCAGCAGCCCCGGACATCCTAACACTGAAGCTTTCTTT.

This chain joins TRBV30 and TRBJ1-6, with a tentative D call TRBD1 (5 bases). V was clipped by 0 bases and J by 6 bases, with 9 bases between them. The CDR3 contains 14 residues. The germline V gene has CDR1 GTSNPN and CDR2 SVGIG (reference sequence). CDR3 sequence: CAWSVGTVNSPLHF. The CDR3 DNA is TGTGCCTGGAGTGTAGGGACGGTTAATTCACCCCTCCACTTT.

The chain recombines TRBV7-8 with TRBJ2-7; D ambiguous. CDR3 length equals 15 residues. V was shortened by 6 bases and J by 3 bases, with 18 bases between the two germline ends. CDR1 is SGHVS, CDR2 FQNEAQ, per germline. This CDR3 is CASSLLRYSHYEQYF. The CDR3 nucleotides read TGTGCCAGCAGTTTACTCCGCTACTCACACTACGAGCAGTACTTC.

The chain is built from TRBV4-3 and TRBJ1-4, with D maybe TRBD1 (5 bases). Germline lookup yields CDR1 LGHNA and CDR2 YSLEER. The CDR3 is 15 residues long. The germline V and J ends were trimmed by 0 bases and 8 bases, with 13 bases remaining between them. DNA of the CDR3: TGCGCCAGCAGCCAAGATCGGGGGGTTTTAGAAAAACTGTTTTTT. Protein product: CASSQDRGVLEKLFF.

This chain uses TRBV4-1 with TRBJ2-5; D gene unclear. The V gene lost 1 base and the J gene lost 5 bases, with 11 bases spanning the gap. Germline lookup yields CDR1 MGHRA and CDR2 YSYEKL. This CDR3 region has 14 residues. CDR3: CASSQGTTTETQYF. The CDR3 DNA reads TGCGCCAGCAGCCAAGGGACGACGACTGAGACCCAGTACTTC.

The CDR3 protein is CSAWANTIYF. The DNA of the CDR3 is TGCAGTGCTTGGGCAAACACCATATATTTT. V usage is TRBV20-1 and J usage is TRBJ1-3; D unresolved. Trimming pared 5 bases from V and 6 bases from J, leaving 5 bases between. The length of the CDR3 is 10 residues. CDR1 is DFQATT, CDR2 SNEGSKA, per germline (reference sequence).

The chain recombines TRBV15 with TRBJ2-7, with 9 positions matching TRBD2. V lost 3 bases to trimming and J lost 5 bases; unmatched junction nucleotides: 8. This CDR3 has 15 amino acids. Germline V lookup: CDR1 LNHNV, CDR2 YYDKDF (reference sequence). CDR3 loop: CATSRNLAGADEQYF. The CDR3 DNA reads TGTGCCACCAGCAGGAACTTAGCGGGAGCGGACGAGCAGTACTTC.

Here the CDR3 reads CASIPSPGGGGRVNTEAFF. CDR3 in DNA: TGTGCCAGCATCCCTTCTCCGGGAGGAGGCGGAAGGGTGAACACTGAAGCTTTCTTT. This chain connects TRBV2 to TRBJ1-1; no clear D gene. This CDR3 region has 19 residues. Trimming removed 7 bases from V and 0 bases from J, with 27 bases in between. The V gene's germline CDR1 is SNHLY and CDR2 FYNNEI.

J is TRBJ2-3 and V is TRBV21-1; the table assigns TRBD2, which was not confirmed against the DNA. TRBV21-1 represents a pseudogene. There are 14 residues in the CDR3. CDR3 protein: CAPTRAGGLDTQYF. The CDR3 DNA is TGTGCCCCCACCCGGGCGGGAGGGTTAGATACGCAGTATTTT.